This T cell receptor beta chain came from a study of beta chain features in type 1 diabetes. About this clone itself: Its antigen remains unidentified.

Regarding the study as a whole: The study found fewer insertions and more deletions at VDJ junctions in type 1 diabetes patients. For Type 1 diabetes patients, all four CD4+ subsets carried TCRB CDR3s that were moderately but significantly shorter. Short templates might get an advantage during PCR, and this would be equal in patients and controls.

Reverse transcribing all isolated RNA meant expressed TCRB transcripts were sequenced. Assay used: immunoSEQ multiplex PCR; TCRdb lists only in-frame clones, some missing. The sample consists of some 160,000 clones, around 8% of them appearing once. The V gene's germline CDR1 is LGHNA and CDR2 YSLEER. V was clipped by 2 bases and J by 1 base; unmatched bases: 3. This CDR3 spans 16 amino acids. This chain links TRBV4-3 with TRBJ1-4; 8 bases agree with TRBD1. This receptor was taken from a woman aged 18-35 years with type 1 diabetes. The sequenced material came from central memory CD4+ T cells from blood. DNA of the CDR3: TGCGCCAGCAGCCAATTCAGGGGGCAAACTAATGAAAAACTGTTTTTT. Its translation is CASSQFRGQTNEKLFF.